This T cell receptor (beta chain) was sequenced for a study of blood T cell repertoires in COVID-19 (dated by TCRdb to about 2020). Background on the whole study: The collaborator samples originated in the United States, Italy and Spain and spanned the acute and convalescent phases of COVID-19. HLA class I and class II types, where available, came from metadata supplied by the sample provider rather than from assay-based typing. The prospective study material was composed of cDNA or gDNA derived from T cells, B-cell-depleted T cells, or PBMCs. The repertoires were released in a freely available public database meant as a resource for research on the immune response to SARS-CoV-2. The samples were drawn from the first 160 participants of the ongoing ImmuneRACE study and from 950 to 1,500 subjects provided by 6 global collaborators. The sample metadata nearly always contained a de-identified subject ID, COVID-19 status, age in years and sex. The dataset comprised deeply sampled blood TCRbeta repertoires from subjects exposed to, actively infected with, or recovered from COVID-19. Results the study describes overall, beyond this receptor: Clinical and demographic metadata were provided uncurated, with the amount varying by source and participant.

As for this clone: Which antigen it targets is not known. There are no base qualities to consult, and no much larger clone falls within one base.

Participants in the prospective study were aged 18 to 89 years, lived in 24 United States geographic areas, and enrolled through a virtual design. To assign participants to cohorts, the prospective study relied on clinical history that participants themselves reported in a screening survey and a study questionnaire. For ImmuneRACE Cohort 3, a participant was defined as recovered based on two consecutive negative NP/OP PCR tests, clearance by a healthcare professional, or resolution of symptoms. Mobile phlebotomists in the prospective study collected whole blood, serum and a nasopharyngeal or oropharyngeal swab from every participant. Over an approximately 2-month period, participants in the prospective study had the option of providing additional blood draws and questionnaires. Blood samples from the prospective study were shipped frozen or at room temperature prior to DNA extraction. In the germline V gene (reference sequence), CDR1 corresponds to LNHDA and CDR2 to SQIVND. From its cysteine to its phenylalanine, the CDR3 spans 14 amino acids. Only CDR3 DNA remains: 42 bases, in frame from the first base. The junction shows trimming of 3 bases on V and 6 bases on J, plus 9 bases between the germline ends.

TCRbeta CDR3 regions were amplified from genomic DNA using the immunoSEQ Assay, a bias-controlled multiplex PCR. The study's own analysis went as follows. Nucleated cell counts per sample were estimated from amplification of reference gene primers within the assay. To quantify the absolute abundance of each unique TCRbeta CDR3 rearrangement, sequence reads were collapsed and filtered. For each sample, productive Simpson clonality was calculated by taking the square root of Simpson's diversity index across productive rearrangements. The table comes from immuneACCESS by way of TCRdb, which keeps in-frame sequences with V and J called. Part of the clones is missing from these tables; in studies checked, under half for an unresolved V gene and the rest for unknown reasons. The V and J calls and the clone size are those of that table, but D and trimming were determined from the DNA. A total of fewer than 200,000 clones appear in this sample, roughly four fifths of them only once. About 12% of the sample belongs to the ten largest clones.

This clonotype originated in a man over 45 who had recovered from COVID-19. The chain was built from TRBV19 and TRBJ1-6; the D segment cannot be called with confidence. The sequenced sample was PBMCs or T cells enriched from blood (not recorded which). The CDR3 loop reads CASSMRETNSPLHF. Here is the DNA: TGTGCCAGTAGTATGCGAGAAACTAATTCACCCCTCCACTTT.